These 24 T cell receptor beta chains share one sample of origin, sequenced in a study of early T cells in non-severe SARS-CoV-2 infection. In TCRdb, the 5' RACE reads were re-called with MiXCR into one record per CDR3 protein. Of 100,000 or so distinct CDR3 sequences in the sample, roughly 15% were seen once. The sequenced sample was whole blood, obtained at baseline. All receptors come from an adult who was a healthcare worker with PCR-confirmed SARS-CoV-2 infection or an uninfected control (not recorded which).

Worth noting for this clonotype: This sequence may be a read error, since a much larger clone differs from it by one base. This rearrangement joins TRBV12-3 or TRBV12-4 to TRBJ2-7; D is undetermined. V was cut by 6 bases and J by 0 bases, with 12 bases left in between. CDR3 length: 14 amino acids. Here the CDR3 reads CASSHRNNSYEQYF. The CDR3 DNA follows: TGTGCCAGCAGCCACCGGAACAACTCCTACGAGCAGTACTTC.

This chain joins TRBV29-1 and TRBJ2-1; maybe TRBD2 (6 bases). CDR1 and CDR2 (germline): SQVTM, ANQGSEA. The CDR3 sequence is 15 residues long. The V and J ends lost 5 bases and 4 bases respectively, with 18 bases between them. CDR3 residues: CSVNLQSRGYNEQFF. The CDR3 region has the DNA TGCAGCGTTAATTTGCAATCCCGGGGGTACAATGAGCAGTTCTTC.

The chain couples TRBV28 to TRBJ2-3; 9 bases match TRBD1. Trimming removed 2 bases from V and 6 bases from J; junction bases left unmatched: 9. The CDR3 spans 16 residues. The V gene's germline CDR1 is MDHEN and CDR2 SYDVKM. The CDR3 coding sequence is TGTGCCAGCAGTTTAGATCCGGGACAGGGATTGGATACGCAGTATTTT. It translates to CASSLDPGQGLDTQYF.

This clonotype showed up just a few times. This chain joins TRBV4-1 and TRBJ2-1, with a possible D match to TRBD1 (6 bases). Germline values: CDR1 MGHRA, CDR2 YSYEKL. V lost 3 bases and J 9 bases, leaving 18 bases between the germline ends. The CDR3 totals 15 residues. CDR3 in amino acids: CASSQDRPRMSEQFF. The CDR3 DNA is TGCGCCAGCAGCCAGGACAGACCGCGAATGAGTGAGCAGTTCTTC.

For this clonotype: Germline and junction disagree at one end, which may indicate a read error. This chain links TRBV5-8 with TRBJ2-1; D may be TRBD1 (6 bases). The CDR3 totals 14 residues. Germline V gives CDR1 SGHTS, CDR2 YDEGEE. The chain's CDR3 is CASSPRTAYNQQFF. The CDR3 DNA reads TGTGCCAGCAGCCCACGGACAGCCTACAATCAGCAGTTCTTC. The full variable domain, rest sourced from reference TRBV5-8 and TRBJ2-1, is EAGVTQSPTHLIKTRGQQATLRCSPISGHTSVYWYQQALGLGLQFLLWYDEGEERNRGNFPPRFSGRQFPNYSSELNVNALELEDSALYLCASSPRTAYNQQFFGPGTRLTVL.

This clonotype turned up a few times. The rearrangement joins TRBV28 to TRBJ2-3; the D is unclear. Per the germline V gene, CDR1 is MDHEN and CDR2 is SYDVKM. The CDR3 has 12 residues. V was clipped by 6 bases and J by 14 bases, with 18 bases between them. The CDR3 DNA follows: TGTGCCAGCAGCGTTCCGTCGTTGCAATTGTATTTT. It encodes CASSVPSLQLYF.

This clonotype has only a few counts. J is TRBJ1-1 and V is TRBV28, with D perhaps matching TRBD1 (5 bases). Germline CDR1 MDHEN, CDR2 SYDVKM. The CDR3 length is 12 residues. Trimming left V 5 bases short and J 6 bases short, with 10 bases between. This CDR3 is CASSIPGAEAFF. The CDR3 DNA sequence: TGTGCCAGCAGTATTCCGGGGGCTGAAGCTTTCTTT.

The rearrangement links TRBV12-3 or TRBV12-4 to TRBJ2-2; TRBD2 matches at 7 bases. The CDR3 has 13 amino acids. The ends lost 3 bases at V and 8 bases at J; junction bases unmatched: 3. CDR3: CASSLGGRGELFF. The CDR3 coding sequence is TGTGCCAGCAGTTTGGGCGGGAGAGGGGAGCTGTTTTTT.

The V and J genes are TRBV7-9 and TRBJ2-7, with TRBD2 matching 9 bases. Germline CDR1 is SEHNR and CDR2 is FQNEAQ (reference sequence). The V and J ends lost 4 bases and 3 bases, in that order; junction bases with no gene match: 7. This CDR3 has 15 residues. CDR3 sequence: CASSSVSGSGYEQYF. In DNA, the CDR3 is TGTGCCAGCAGCTCGGTTAGCGGGAGTGGCTACGAGCAGTACTTC.

This clonotype has at least ten counts. The chain has TRBV12-3 or TRBV12-4 and TRBJ1-2; tentatively, D is TRBD1 (6 bases). The CDR3 is 13 amino acids. Trimming took 4 bases from V and 5 from J, leaving 11 bases between them. Here the CDR3 DNA reads TGTGCCAGCAGTTACAGGGTCGGGTATGGCTACACCTTC. Translated, it gives CASSYRVGYGYTF.

The chain is built from TRBV27 and TRBJ2-7, with D maybe TRBD1 (6 bases). Looked up from germline, CDR1 is MNHEY and CDR2 is SMNVEV (reference sequence). This CDR3 region has 11 residues. V was pared by 6 bases and J by 7 bases, with 10 bases between. CDR3 nucleotide sequence: TGTGCCAGCAGATCTACAGGGGAGCAGTACTTC. It is translated as CASRSTGEQYF.

This clonotype was found a few times. V and J are TRBV2 and TRBJ2-1; 9 bases align to TRBD2. The V gene's germline CDR1 is SNHLY and CDR2 FYNNEI. Unmatched junction bases numbered 20, after V lost 8 bases and J lost 15 bases. The CDR3 loop spans 15 amino acids. CDR3 in DNA: TGTGCCAGCGACCCCGGAGTGACTAGCGGTTTTCGAGGGTTCTTC. Translating it yields CASDPGVTSGFRGFF.

This clonotype was observed a few times. The chain has TRBV7-6 and TRBJ1-6; D uncertain. The CDR3 is made up of 13 amino acids. V lost 2 bases, J lost 8 bases, and 7 bases lay in between. Germline V gene data show CDR1 as SGHVS and CDR2 as FNYEAQ. CDR3 protein: CASSLFNDSPLHF. In nucleotides, the CDR3 is TGTGCCAGCAGCTTATTTAACGATTCACCCCTCCACTTT.

At least ten counts were recorded for this clonotype. The chain joins TRBV9 to TRBJ2-1, with a possible D match to TRBD2 (5 bases). Between the trimmed V and J ends, which lost 2 bases and 4 bases, there was a span of 16 bases. The CDR3 loop spans 16 amino acids. The germline gives CDR1 SGDLS, CDR2 YYNGEE. The CDR3 nucleotides read TGTGCCAGCAGCGTCTGTGAGCGGAGCCAATACAATGAGCAGTTCTTC. It codes for CASSVCERSQYNEQFF.

This clonotype turned up a few times. The chain is built from TRBV7-9 and TRBJ1-6; 9 bases are a match to TRBD1. CDR1 is SEHNR, CDR2 FQNEAQ, per germline (reference sequence). The CDR3 is made up of 14 amino acids. The J segment lost 10 bases and the V segment lost 3 bases, leaving 4 bases of the junction unmatched. CDR3 sequence reads: CASSLGTGWSPLHF. The DNA of the CDR3 is TGTGCCAGCAGCTTGGGGACAGGGTGGTCACCCCTCCACTTT.

In its sample, this clonotype was seen a few times. The rearrangement uses TRBV4-1 and TRBJ1-5; the D is unclear. Trimming took off 0 bases at V and 5 bases at J, with 8 bases between the two ends. The germline gives CDR1 MGHRA, CDR2 YSYEKL. CDR3 size: 14 residues. CDR3 amino acids: CASSQEQSYQPQHF. The DNA for the CDR3 is TGCGCCAGCAGCCAAGAACAGTCATATCAGCCCCAGCATTTT.

The chain has TRBV28 and TRBJ2-5; D ambiguous. The V end was cut by 3 bases, the J end by 7 bases, with 6 bases between. Per germline, CDR1 MDHEN and CDR2 SYDVKM. This CDR3 region has 11 residues. The CDR3 loop reads CASSLSGTQYF. The CDR3 DNA follows: TGTGCCAGCAGTTTGTCGGGGACCCAGTACTTC.

The V and J genes are TRBV24-1 and TRBJ1-3; D is undetermined. CDR3 length: 15 amino acids. Trimming removed 3 bases at V and 0 bases at J, with 8 bases between. Looked up from germline, CDR1 is KGHDR and CDR2 is SFDVKD. The CDR3 DNA reads as TGTGCCACCAGTGATGCTTCAGCCTCTGGAAACACCATATATTTT. Its protein product is CATSDASASGNTIYF.

This clonotype was seen a few times. This rearrangement joins TRBV27 to TRBJ2-7; 10 bases map to TRBD2. CDR3 length equals 11 residues. V trimming: 8 bases; J trimming: 12 bases; junction bases outside the gene matches: 7. Germline CDR1 is MNHEY and CDR2 is SMNVEV (reference sequence). CDR3 DNA sequence: TGTGCCAGCTTCCTAGCGGGGGTTGGGTACTTC. It encodes CASFLAGVGYF.

The chain carries TRBV12-3 or TRBV12-4 and TRBJ2-1, with TRBD2 identical over 8 bases. V lost 6 bases to trimming and J lost 5 bases; unmatched junction nucleotides: 6. The CDR3 sequence is 14 residues long. CDR3 sequence reads: CASSPTSGNNEQFF. The DNA of the CDR3 is TGTGCCAGCAGCCCCACTAGCGGCAACAATGAGCAGTTCTTC.

This clonotype appeared many times. The rearrangement links TRBV6-6 to TRBJ1-1; possible D gene TRBD1, 5 bases. Germline V gives CDR1 MNHNY, CDR2 SVGAGI (reference sequence). V was cut by 0 bases and J by 6 bases, with 17 bases left in between. The CDR3 runs to 16 residues. The CDR3: CASSYSGGLGKSEAFF. CDR3 DNA sequence: TGTGCCAGCAGTTACTCGGGGGGTCTAGGGAAATCTGAAGCTTTCTTT.

This rearrangement joins TRBV5-1 to TRBJ2-5, with D possibly matching TRBD2 (6 bases). Per germline, CDR1 SGHRS and CDR2 YFSETQ. There are 15 residues in the CDR3. Trimming removed 3 bases from V and 1 base from J, with 13 bases in between. The DNA for the CDR3 is TGCGCCAGCAGCTCCATGACTAGTCCCCAAGAGACCCAGTACTTC. Encoded protein: CASSSMTSPQETQYF.

This clonotype turned up a few times. The CDR3 loop is CSARDLEGAWQPQHF. The CDR3 bases are TGCAGTGCTAGAGATCTGGAGGGGGCTTGGCAGCCCCAGCATTTT. The V gene is TRBV20-1, the J gene TRBJ1-5, with 7 positions matching TRBD1. Germline values: CDR1 DFQATT, CDR2 SNEGSKA (reference sequence). The length of the CDR3 is 15 residues. V dropped 0 bases and J dropped 7; count of bases not matched to a gene: 9.

The V call is TRBV5-6, the J call TRBJ1-2; D perhaps matches TRBD1 (5 bases). The CDR3 has 13 amino acids. Trimming cost V 6 bases and J 4 bases, with 13 bases left between them. Germline V gene lookup returns CDR1 SGHDT and CDR2 YYEEEE. The CDR3: CASNQGGGYGYTF. CDR3 nucleotide sequence: TGTGCCAGCAACCAGGGCGGGGGCTATGGCTACACCTTC.